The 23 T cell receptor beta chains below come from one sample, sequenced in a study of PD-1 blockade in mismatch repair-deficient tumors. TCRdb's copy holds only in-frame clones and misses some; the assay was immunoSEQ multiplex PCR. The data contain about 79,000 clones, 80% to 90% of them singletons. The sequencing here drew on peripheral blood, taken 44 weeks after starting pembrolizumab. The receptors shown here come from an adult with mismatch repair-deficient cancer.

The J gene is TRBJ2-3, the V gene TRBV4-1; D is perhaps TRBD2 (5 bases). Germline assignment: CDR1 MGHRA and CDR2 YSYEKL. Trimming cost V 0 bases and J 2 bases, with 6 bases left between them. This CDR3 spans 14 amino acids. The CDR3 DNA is TGCGCCAGCAGCCAAGAGGGAGTCACAGATACGCAGTATTTT. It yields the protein CASSQEGVTDTQYF.

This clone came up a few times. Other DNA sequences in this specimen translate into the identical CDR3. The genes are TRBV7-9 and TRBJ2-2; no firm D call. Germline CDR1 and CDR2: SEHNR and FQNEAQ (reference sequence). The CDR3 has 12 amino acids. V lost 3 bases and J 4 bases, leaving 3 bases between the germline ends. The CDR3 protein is CASSLGTGELFF. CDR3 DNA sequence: TGTGCCAGCAGCTTGGGCACCGGGGAGCTGTTTTTT.

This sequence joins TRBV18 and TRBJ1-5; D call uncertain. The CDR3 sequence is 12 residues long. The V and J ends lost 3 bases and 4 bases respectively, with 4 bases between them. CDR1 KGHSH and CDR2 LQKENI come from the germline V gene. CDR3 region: CASSPGNQPQHF. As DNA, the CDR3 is TGTGCCAGCTCACCCGGGAATCAGCCCCAGCATTTT. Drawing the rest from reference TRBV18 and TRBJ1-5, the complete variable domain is NAGVMQNPRHLVRRRGQEARLRCSPMKGHSHVYWYRQLPEEGLKFMVYLQKENIIDESGMPKERFSAEFPKEGPSILRIQQVVRGDSAAYFCASSPGNQPQHFGDGTRLSIL.

The CDR3, as DNA: TGTGCCAGCAGTTTTGGGACAGCCACTGAAGCTTTCTTT. Translated: CASSFGTATEAFF. The rearrangement uses TRBV27 and TRBJ1-1; 7 bases match TRBD1. In germline, CDR1 is MNHEY, CDR2 SMNVEV (reference sequence). The V gene end was trimmed by 3 bases and the J gene end by 4 bases; junction bases not matched to a gene: 2. CDR3 size: 13 residues.

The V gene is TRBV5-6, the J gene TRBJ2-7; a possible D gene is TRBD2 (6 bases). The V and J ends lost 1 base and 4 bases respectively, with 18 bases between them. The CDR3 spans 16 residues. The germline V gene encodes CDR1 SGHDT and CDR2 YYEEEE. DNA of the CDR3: TGTGCCAGCAGCTTGTATGTTGCTAGCGCTAAGTACGAGCAGTACTTC. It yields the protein CASSLYVASAKYEQYF.

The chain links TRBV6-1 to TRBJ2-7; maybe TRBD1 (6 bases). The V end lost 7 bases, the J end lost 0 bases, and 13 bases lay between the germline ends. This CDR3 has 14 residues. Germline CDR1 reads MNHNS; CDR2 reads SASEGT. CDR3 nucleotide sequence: TGTGCCAGCAAAAGAGACAGGTCCTCCTACGAGCAGTACTTC. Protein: CASKRDRSSYEQYF.

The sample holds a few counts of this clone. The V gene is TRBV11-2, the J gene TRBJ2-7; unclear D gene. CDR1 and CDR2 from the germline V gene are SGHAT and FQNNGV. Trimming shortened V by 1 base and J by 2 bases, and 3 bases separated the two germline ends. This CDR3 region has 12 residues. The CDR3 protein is CASSLGTYEQYF. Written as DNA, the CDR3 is TGTGCCAGCAGCTTAGGCACCTACGAGCAGTACTTC.

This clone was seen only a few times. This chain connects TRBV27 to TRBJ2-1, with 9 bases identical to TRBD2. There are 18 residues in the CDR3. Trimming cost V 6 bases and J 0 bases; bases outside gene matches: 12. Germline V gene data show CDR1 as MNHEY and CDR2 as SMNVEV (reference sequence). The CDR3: CASRRLTGLASSYNEQFF. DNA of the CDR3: TGTGCCAGCAGACGTCTCACCGGACTAGCGAGCTCCTACAATGAGCAGTTCTTC.

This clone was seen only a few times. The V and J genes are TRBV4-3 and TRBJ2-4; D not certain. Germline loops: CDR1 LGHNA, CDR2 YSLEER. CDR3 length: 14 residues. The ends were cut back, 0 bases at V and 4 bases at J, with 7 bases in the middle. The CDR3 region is CASSQEYAKNIQYF. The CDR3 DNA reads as TGCGCCAGCAGCCAAGAATATGCGAAAAACATTCAGTACTTC.

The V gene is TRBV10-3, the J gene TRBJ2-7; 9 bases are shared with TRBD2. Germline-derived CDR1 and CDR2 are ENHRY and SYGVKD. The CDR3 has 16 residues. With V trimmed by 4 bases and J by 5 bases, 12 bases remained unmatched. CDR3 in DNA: TGTGCCATCAGTGGGGGGAATAGCGGGAGTTTCGACGAGCAGTACTTC. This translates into CAISGGNSGSFDEQYF.

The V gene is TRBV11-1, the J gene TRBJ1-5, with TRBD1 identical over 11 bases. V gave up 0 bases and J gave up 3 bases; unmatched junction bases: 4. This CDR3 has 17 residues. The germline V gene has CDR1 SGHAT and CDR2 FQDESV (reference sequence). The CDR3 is CASSLATGQGVNQPQHF. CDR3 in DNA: TGTGCCAGCAGCTTAGCGACGGGACAGGGGGTCAATCAGCCCCAGCATTTT.

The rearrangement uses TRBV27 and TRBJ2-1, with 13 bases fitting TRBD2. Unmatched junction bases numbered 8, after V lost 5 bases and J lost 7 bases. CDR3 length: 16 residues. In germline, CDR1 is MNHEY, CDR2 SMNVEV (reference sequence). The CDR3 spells CASSLGLAGARNEQFF. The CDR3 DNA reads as TGTGCCAGCAGTCTCGGACTAGCGGGAGCCAGGAATGAGCAGTTCTTC.

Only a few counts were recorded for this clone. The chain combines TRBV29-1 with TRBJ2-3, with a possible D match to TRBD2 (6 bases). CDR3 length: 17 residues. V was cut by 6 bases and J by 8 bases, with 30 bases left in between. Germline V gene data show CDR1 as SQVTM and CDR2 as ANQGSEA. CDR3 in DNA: TGCAGCGTGGAGGGGCAGGGTCGGGAGACCCTTATGGGTACGCAGTATTTT. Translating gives CSVEGQGRETLMGTQYF.

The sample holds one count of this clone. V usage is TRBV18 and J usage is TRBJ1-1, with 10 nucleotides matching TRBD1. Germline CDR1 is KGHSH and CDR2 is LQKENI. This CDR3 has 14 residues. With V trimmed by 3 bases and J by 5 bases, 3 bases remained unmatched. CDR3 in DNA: TGTGCCAGCTCACCCGGGACAGGGGTTACTGAAGCTTTCTTT. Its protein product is CASSPGTGVTEAFF.

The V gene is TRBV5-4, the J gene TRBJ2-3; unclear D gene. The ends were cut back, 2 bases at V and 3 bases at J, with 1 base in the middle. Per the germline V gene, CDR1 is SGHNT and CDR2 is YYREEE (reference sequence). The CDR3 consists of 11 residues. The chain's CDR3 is CASSLTDTQYF. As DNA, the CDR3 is TGTGCCAGCAGCTTAACAGATACGCAGTATTTT. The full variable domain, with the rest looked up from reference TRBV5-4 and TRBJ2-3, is ETGVTQSPTHLIKTRGQQVTLRCSSQSGHNTVSWYQQALGQGPQFIFQYYREEENGRGNFPPRFSGLQFPNYSSELNVNALELDDSALYLCASSLTDTQYFGPGTRLTVL.

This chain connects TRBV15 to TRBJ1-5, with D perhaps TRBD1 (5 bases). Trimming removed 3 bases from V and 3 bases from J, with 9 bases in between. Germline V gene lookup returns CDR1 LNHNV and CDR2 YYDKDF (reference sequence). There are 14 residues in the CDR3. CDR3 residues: CATSRQGVNQPQHF. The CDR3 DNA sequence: TGTGCCACCAGCAGGCAGGGAGTCAATCAGCCCCAGCATTTT.

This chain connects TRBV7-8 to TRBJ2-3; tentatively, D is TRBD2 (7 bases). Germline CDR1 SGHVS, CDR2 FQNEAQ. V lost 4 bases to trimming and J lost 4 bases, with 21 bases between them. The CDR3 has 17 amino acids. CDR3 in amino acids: CASSSKGGPIWSDTQYF. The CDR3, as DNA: TGTGCCAGCAGCTCCAAGGGGGGGCCTATTTGGTCAGATACGCAGTATTTT.

DNA of the CDR3: TGTGCCAGCAGCGTGGGGACGGCTACGGATACGCAGTATTTT. Translating it yields CASSVGTATDTQYF. V is TRBV9 and J is TRBJ2-3; D is perhaps TRBD1 or TRBD2 (5 bases each). CDR1 is SGDLS and CDR2 is YYNGEE in the germline V gene. CDR3 size: 14 residues. V was cut by 2 bases and J by 6 bases, with 13 bases left in between.

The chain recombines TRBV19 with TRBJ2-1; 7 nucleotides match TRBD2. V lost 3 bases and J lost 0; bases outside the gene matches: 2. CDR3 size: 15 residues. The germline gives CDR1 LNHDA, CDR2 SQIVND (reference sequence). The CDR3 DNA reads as TGTGCCAGTAGTATTGGCGGGGGCTCCTACAATGAGCAGTTCTTC. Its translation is CASSIGGGSYNEQFF.

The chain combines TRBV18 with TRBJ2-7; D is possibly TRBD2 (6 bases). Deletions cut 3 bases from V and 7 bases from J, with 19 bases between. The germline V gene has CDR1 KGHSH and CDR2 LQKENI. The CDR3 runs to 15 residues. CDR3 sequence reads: CASSPTTRLGGEQYF. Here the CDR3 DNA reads TGTGCCAGCTCACCGACGACTAGGCTTGGGGGGGAGCAGTACTTC.

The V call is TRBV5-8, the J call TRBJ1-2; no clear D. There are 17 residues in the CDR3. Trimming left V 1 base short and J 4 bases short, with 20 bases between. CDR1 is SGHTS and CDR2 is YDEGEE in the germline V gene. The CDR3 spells CASSLPEGGLFFYGYTF. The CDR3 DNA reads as TGTGCCAGCAGCTTGCCTGAGGGAGGGCTATTCTTCTATGGCTACACCTTC. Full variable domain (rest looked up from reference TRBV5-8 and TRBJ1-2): EAGVTQSPTHLIKTRGQQATLRCSPISGHTSVYWYQQALGLGLQFLLWYDEGEERNRGNFPPRFSGRQFPNYSSELNVNALELEDSALYLCASSLPEGGLFFYGYTFGSGTRLTVV.

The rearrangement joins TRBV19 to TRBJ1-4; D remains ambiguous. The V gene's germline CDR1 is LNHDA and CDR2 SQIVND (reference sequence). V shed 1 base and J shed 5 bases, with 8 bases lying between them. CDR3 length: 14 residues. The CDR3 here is CASSIGTANEKLFF. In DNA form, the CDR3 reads TGTGCCAGTAGTATAGGGACGGCGAATGAAAAACTGTTTTTT.

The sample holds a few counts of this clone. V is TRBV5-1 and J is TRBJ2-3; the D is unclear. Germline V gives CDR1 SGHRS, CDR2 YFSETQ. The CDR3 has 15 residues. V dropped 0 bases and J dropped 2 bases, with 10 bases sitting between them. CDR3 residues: CASSLVGDSTDTQYF. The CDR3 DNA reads TGCGCCAGCAGCTTGGTTGGGGATTCCACAGATACGCAGTATTTT.